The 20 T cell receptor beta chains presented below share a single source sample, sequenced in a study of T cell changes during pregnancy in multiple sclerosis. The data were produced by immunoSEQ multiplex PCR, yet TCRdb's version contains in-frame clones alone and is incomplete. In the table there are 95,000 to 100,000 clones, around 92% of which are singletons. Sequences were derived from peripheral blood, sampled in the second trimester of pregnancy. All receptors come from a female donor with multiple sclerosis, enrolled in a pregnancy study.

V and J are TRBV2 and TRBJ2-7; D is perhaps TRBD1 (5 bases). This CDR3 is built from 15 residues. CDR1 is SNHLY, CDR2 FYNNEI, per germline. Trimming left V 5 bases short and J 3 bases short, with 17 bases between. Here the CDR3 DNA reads TGTGCCAGCAGTCGTTTGGACACCAATTACTACGAGCAGTACTTC. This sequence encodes CASSRLDTNYYEQYF.

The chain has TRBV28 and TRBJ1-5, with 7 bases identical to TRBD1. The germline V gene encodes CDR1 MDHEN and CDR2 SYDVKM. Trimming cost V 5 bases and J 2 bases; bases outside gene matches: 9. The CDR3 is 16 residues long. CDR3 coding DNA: TGTGCCAGCAGTATCTCACAGGGGATGGGCAATCAGCCCCAGCATTTT. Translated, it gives CASSISQGMGNQPQHF. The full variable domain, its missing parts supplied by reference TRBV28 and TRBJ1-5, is DVKVTQSSRYLVKRTGEKVFLECVQDMDHENMFWYRQDPGLGLRLIYFSYDVKMKEKGDIPEGYSVSREKKERFSLILESASTNQTSMYLCASSISQGMGNQPQHFGDGTRLSIL.

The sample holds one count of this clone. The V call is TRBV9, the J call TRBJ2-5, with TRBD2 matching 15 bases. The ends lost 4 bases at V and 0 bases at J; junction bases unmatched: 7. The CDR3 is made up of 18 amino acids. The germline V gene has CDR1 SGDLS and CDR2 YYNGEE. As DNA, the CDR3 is TGTGCCAGCAGCACCTCCGGGACTAGCGGGAGGAACCAAGAGACCCAGTACTTC. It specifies CASSTSGTSGRNQETQYF. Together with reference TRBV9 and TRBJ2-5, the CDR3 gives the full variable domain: DSGVTQTPKHLITATGQRVTLRCSPRSGDLSVYWYQQSLDQGLQFLIQYYNGEERAKGNILERFSAQQFPDLHSELNLSSLELGDSALYFCASSTSGTSGRNQETQYFGPGTRLLVL.

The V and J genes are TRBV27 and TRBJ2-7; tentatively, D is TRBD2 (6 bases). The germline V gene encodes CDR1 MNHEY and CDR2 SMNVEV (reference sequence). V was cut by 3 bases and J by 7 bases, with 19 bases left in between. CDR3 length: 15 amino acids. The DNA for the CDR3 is TGTGCCAGCAGTTTTGTGGTAGCGGCAACTCAGGAGCAGTACTTC. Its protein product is CASSFVVAATQEQYF.

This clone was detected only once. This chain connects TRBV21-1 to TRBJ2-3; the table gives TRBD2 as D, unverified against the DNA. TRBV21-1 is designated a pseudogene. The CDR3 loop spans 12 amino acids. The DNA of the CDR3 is TGTGCCAGCAGCAAAGTAACAGATACGCAGTATTTT. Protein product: CASSKVTDTQYF.

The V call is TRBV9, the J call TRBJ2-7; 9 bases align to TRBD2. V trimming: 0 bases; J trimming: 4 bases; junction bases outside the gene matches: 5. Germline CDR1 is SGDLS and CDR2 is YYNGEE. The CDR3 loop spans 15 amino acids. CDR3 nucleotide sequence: TGTGCCAGCAGCGTAGGGATAGCGGGAGATTACGAGCAGTACTTC. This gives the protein CASSVGIAGDYEQYF.

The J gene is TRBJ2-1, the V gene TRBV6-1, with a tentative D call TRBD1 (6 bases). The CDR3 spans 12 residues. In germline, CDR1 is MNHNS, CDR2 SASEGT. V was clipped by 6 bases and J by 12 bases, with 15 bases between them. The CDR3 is CASSGIQGWQFF. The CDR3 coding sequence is TGTGCCAGCAGCGGGATACAGGGTTGGCAGTTCTTC.

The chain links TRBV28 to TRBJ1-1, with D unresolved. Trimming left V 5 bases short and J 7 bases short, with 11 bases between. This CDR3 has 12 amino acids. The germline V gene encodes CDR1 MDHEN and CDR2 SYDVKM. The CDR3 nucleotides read TGTGCCAGCAGTACCTCATTCGGTGAAGCTTTCTTT. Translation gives CASSTSFGEAFF.

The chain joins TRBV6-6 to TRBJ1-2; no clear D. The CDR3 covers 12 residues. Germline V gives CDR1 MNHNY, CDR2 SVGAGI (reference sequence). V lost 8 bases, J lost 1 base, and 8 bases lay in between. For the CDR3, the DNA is TGTGCCAGCGCCCAGGTTAACTATGGCTACACCTTC. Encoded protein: CASAQVNYGYTF.

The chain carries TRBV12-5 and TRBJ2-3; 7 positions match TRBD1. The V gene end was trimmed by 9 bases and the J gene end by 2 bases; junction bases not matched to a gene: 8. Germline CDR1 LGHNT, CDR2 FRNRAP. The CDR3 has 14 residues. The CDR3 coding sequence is TGTGCTAGCAGCCGGGACAGCCCCACAGATACGCAGTATTTT. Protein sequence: CASSRDSPTDTQYF.

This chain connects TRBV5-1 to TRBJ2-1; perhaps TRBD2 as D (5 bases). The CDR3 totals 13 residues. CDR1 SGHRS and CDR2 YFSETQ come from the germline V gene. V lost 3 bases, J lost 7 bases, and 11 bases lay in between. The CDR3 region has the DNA TGCGCCAGCAGCTCATCCCCGGGGAATGAGCAGTTCTTC. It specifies CASSSSPGNEQFF.

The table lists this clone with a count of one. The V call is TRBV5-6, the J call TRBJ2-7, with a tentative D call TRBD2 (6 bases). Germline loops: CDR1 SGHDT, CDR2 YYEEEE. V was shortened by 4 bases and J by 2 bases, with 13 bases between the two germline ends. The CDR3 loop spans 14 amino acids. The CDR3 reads CASSQGRGTYEQYF. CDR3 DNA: TGTGCCAGCAGCCAAGGACGGGGGACCTACGAGCAGTACTTC.

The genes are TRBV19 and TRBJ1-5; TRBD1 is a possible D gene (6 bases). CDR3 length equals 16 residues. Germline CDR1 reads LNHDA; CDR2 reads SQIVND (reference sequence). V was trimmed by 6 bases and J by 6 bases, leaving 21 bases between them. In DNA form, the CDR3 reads TGTGCCAGTAGGCTGGGTAGCAGGGGCGCGGTTCAGCCCCAGCATTTT. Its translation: CASRLGSRGAVQPQHF.

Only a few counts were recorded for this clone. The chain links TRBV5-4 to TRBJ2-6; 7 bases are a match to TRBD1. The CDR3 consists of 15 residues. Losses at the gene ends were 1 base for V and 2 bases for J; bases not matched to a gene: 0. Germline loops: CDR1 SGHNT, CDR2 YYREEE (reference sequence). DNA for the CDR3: TGTGCCAGCAGCTTGACAGGGGCTGGGGCCAACGTCCTGACTTTC. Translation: CASSLTGAGANVLTF.

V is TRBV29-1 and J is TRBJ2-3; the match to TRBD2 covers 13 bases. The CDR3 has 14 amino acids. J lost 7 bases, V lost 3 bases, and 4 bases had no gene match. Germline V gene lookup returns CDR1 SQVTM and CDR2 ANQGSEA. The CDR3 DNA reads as TGCAGCGTTGACGTGACTAGCGGGAGGAATACGCAGTATTTT. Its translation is CSVDVTSGRNTQYF.

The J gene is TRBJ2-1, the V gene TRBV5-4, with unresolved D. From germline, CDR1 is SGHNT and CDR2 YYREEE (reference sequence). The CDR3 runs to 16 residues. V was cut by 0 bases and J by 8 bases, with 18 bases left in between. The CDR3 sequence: CASSLGRTAMNDEQFF. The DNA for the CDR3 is TGTGCCAGCAGCTTGGGGCGCACAGCAATGAACGATGAGCAGTTCTTC.

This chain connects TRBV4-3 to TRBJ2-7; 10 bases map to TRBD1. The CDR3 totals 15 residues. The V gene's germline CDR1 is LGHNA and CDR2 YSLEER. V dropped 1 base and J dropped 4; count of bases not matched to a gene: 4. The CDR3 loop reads CASSQVRTGGYEQYF. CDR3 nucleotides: TGCGCCAGCAGCCAAGTAAGGACAGGGGGGTACGAGCAGTACTTC.

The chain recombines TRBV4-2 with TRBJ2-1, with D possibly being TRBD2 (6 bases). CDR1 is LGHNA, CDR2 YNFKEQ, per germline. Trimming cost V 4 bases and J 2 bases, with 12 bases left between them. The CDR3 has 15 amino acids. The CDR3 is CASSLSGGTYNEQFF. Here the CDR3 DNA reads TGTGCCAGCAGCCTGTCCGGGGGAACCTACAATGAGCAGTTCTTC.

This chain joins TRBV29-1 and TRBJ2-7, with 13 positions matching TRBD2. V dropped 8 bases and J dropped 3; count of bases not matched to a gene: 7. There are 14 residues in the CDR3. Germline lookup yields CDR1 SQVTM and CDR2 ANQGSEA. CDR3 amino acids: CSTRRTSGSYEQYF. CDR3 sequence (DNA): TGCAGCACCAGACGGACTAGCGGGAGCTACGAGCAGTACTTC.

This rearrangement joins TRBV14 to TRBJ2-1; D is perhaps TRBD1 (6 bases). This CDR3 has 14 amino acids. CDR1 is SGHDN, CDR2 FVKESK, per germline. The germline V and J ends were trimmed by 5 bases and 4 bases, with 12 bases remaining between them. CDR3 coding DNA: TGTGCCAGCAGCGAGGGGCAGGGGTACAATGAGCAGTTCTTC. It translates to CASSEGQGYNEQFF.